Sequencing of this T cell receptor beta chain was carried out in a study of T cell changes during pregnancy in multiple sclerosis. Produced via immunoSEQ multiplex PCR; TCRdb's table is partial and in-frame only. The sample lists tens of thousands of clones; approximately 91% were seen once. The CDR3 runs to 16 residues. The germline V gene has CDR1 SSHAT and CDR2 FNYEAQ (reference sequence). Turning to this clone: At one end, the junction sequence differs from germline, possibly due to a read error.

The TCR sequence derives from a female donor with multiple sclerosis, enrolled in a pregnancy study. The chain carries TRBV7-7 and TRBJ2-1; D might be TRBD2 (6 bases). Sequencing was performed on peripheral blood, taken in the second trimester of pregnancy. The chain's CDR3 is CASSLSPGGVENEQFF. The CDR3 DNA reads TGTGCTAGCAGCTTATCCCCTGGCGGGGTCGAGAATGAGCAGTTCTTC.